This is a list of T cell receptor beta chains from one sample in a study of neoadjuvant anti-PD-1 for oral cavity cancer. Produced via immunoSEQ multiplex PCR; TCRdb's table is partial and in-frame only. This sample has around 13,000 clones, with about 70% found just once. Sequencing was performed on PBMCs, taken before nivolumab (anti-PD-1) treatment. The receptors derive from a person aged 35 to 85 with oral cavity squamous cell carcinoma. The CDR3 runs from the conserved cysteine through the conserved F or W. Fields, in order: J gene, clone size, CDR3 length, D gene, V gene, CDR3 protein, CDR3 DNA. A D gene is named only where the DNA matches it firmly. The size of a clone is reported for some rows only, either as once, few or many, or as a class for expanded clones.

J: TRBJ1-1; size: -; length: 12; D: -; V: TRBV6-1; CDR3: CASSEGTTKAFF; DNA: TGTGCCAGCAGTGAGGGGACCACAAAAGCTTTCTTT
J: TRBJ2-7; size: -; length: 14; D: TRBD1; V: TRBV11-2; CDR3: CASSLSRQGYEQYF; DNA: TGTGCCAGCAGCTTATCTAGACAGGGCTACGAGCAGTACTTC
J: TRBJ2-6; size: -; length: 12; D: -; V: TRBV19; CDR3: CASRAGANVLTF; DNA: TGTGCCAGTAGGGCTGGGGCCAACGTCCTGACTTTC
J: TRBJ1-5; size: few; length: 15; D: -; V: TRBV6-1; CDR3: CASNLREYSNQPQHF; DNA: TGTGCCAGCAACCTCAGGGAATATAGCAATCAGCCCCAGCATTTT
J: TRBJ2-4; size: -; length: 15; D: -; V: TRBV6-5; CDR3: CASRGTGLAKNIQYF; DNA: TGTGCCAGCAGGGGAACAGGGTTAGCCAAAAACATTCAGTACTTC
J: TRBJ1-1; size: few; length: 16; D: -; V: TRBV2; CDR3: CASSESTGTLNTEAFF; DNA: TGTGCCAGCAGTGAAAGCACCGGGACACTGAACACTGAAGCTTTCTTT
J: TRBJ1-5; size: -; length: 16; D: -; V: TRBV19; CDR3: CASSTRTLGGNQPQHF; DNA: TGTGCCAGTAGTACCCGCACCTTGGGGGGCAATCAGCCCCAGCATTTT
J: TRBJ2-1; size: -; length: 15; D: TRBD2; V: TRBV6-5; CDR3: CASSRLAGGRGEQFF; DNA: TGTGCCAGCAGCAGACTAGCGGGAGGCCGAGGTGAGCAGTTCTTC
J: TRBJ2-3; size: -; length: 13; D: TRBD2; V: TRBV6-6; CDR3: CASTQRDTDTQYF; DNA: TGTGCCAGCACTCAGCGGGACACAGATACGCAGTATTTT
J: TRBJ1-6; size: -; length: 16; D: -; V: TRBV19; CDR3: CASTRQVSSYNSPLHF; DNA: TGTGCCAGTACCCGACAGGTCAGCTCCTATAATTCACCCCTCCACTTT
J: TRBJ2-6; size: -; length: 18; D: TRBD1; V: TRBV27; CDR3: CASSAGQGLFSGANVLTF; DNA: TGTGCCAGCAGTGCGGGACAGGGGCTTTTCTCTGGGGCCAACGTCCTGACTTTC
J: TRBJ2-7; size: -; length: 14; D: -; V: TRBV10-1; CDR3: CVRIPGGGSYEQYF; DNA: TGCGTACGAATACCCGGAGGGGGCTCCTACGAGCAGTACTTC
J: TRBJ1-6; size: -; length: 15; D: TRBD1; V: TRBV5-4; CDR3: CASSPPTGDNSPLHF; DNA: TGTGCCAGCAGCCCGCCGACAGGGGATAATTCACCCCTCCACTTT
J: TRBJ1-5; size: -; length: 18; D: TRBD1; V: TRBV19; CDR3: CASSIVHPWGQGGQPQHF; DNA: TGTGCCAGTAGTATAGTCCACCCGTGGGGACAGGGAGGTCAGCCCCAGCATTTT
J: TRBJ2-5; size: -; length: 16; D: TRBD2; V: TRBV29-1; CDR3: CSADGLAGAHEETQYF; DNA: TGCAGCGCAGACGGACTAGCGGGGGCGCACGAAGAGACCCAGTACTTC
J: TRBJ2-7; size: -; length: 14; D: TRBD2; V: TRBV6-6; CDR3: CASRLAGVRYEQYF; DNA: TGTGCCAGCAGATTAGCGGGGGTGCGCTACGAGCAGTACTTC
J: TRBJ2-7; size: -; length: 13; D: -; V: TRBV9; CDR3: CASSVTQSHEQYF; DNA: TGTGCCAGCAGCGTAACCCAGTCTCACGAGCAGTACTTC
J: TRBJ2-2; size: -; length: 15; D: TRBD1; V: TRBV7-9; CDR3: CASRPGQANTGELFF; DNA: TGTGCCAGCAGACCGGGACAGGCGAACACCGGGGAGCTGTTTTTT
J: TRBJ2-2; size: -; length: 17; D: -; V: TRBV5-1; CDR3: CASRSPSRTITTGELFF; DNA: TGCGCCAGCAGATCCCCGAGCCGGACCATAACTACCGGGGAGCTGTTTTTT
J: TRBJ2-7; size: once; length: 14; D: TRBD1; V: TRBV7-9; CDR3: CATISGTGDYEQYF; DNA: TGTGCCACCATCTCCGGGACAGGCGACTACGAGCAGTACTTC
J: TRBJ2-1; size: -; length: 16; D: -; V: TRBV27; CDR3: CASSPIRDIFYNEQFF; DNA: TGTGCCAGCAGTCCGATCAGGGACATCTTTTACAATGAGCAGTTCTTC
J: TRBJ1-5; size: few; length: 12; D: TRBD1; V: TRBV28; CDR3: CASRGGEQPQHF; DNA: TGTGCCAGCAGAGGGGGCGAACAGCCCCAGCATTTT
J: TRBJ1-3; size: -; length: 16; D: -; V: TRBV27; CDR3: CASSLTGRGLGNTIYF; DNA: TGTGCCAGCAGTTTAACTGGTAGAGGGCTTGGAAACACCATATATTTT
J: TRBJ2-1; size: once; length: 18; D: -; V: TRBV19; CDR3: CASSISLGGAGPGNEQFF; DNA: TGTGCCAGTAGTATCTCCCTAGGGGGAGCGGGGCCGGGGAATGAGCAGTTCTTC
J: TRBJ1-1; size: -; length: 12; D: -; V: TRBV11-2; CDR3: CASAGGGTEAFF; DNA: TGTGCCAGCGCCGGGGGGGGAACTGAAGCTTTCTTT
J: TRBJ2-5; size: -; length: 14; D: -; V: TRBV7-2; CDR3: CASSLERVRGTQYF; DNA: TGTGCCAGCAGCTTAGAGAGGGTTCGGGGGACCCAGTACTTC
J: TRBJ2-7; size: -; length: 15; D: TRBD2; V: TRBV5-4; CDR3: CASSPGLAGTYEQYF; DNA: TGTGCCAGCAGCCCGGGACTAGCGGGAACTTACGAGCAGTACTTC
J: TRBJ2-5; size: -; length: 13; D: -; V: TRBV21-1; CDR3: CASSSGGEETQYF; DNA: TGTGCCAGCAGCAGTGGGGGCGAAGAGACCCAGTACTTC
J: TRBJ2-3; size: -; length: 15; D: -; V: TRBV27; CDR3: CASSSAAQGGDTQYF; DNA: TGTGCCAGCAGTTCTGCGGCCCAGGGAGGAGATACGCAGTATTTT
J: TRBJ2-3; size: -; length: 16; D: TRBD1; V: TRBV9; CDR3: CASSVAPGGVADTQYF; DNA: TGTGCCAGCAGCGTAGCTCCAGGGGGAGTAGCAGATACGCAGTATTTT
J: TRBJ1-6; size: -; length: 13; D: -; V: TRBV6-4; CDR3: CASSDSGNSPLHF; DNA: TGTGCCAGCAGTGACTCAGGGAACTCACCCCTCCACTTT
J: TRBJ2-1; size: once; length: 15; D: TRBD1; V: TRBV11-2; CDR3: CASSLRQGAGNEQFF; DNA: TGTGCCAGCAGCTTAAGGCAGGGGGCAGGGAATGAGCAGTTCTTC
J: TRBJ2-7; size: -; length: 15; D: -; V: TRBV15; CDR3: CATSRDPGLLYEQYF; DNA: TGTGCCACCAGCAGAGATCCTGGCCTACTCTACGAGCAGTACTTC
J: TRBJ2-1; size: -; length: 15; D: TRBD1; V: TRBV5-1; CDR3: CASSSGQGTYNEQFF; DNA: TGCGCCAGCAGCTCCGGACAGGGTACCTACAATGAGCAGTTCTTC
J: TRBJ2-7; size: -; length: 15; D: TRBD1; V: TRBV14; CDR3: CASSQGQGAAYEQYF; DNA: TGTGCCAGCAGCCAGGGACAGGGGGCAGCCTACGAGCAGTACTTC
J: TRBJ1-4; size: -; length: 15; D: -; V: TRBV5-4; CDR3: CASSLEGATNEKLFF; DNA: TGTGCCAGCAGCTTAGAGGGGGCAACTAATGAAAAACTGTTTTTT
J: TRBJ2-1; size: few; length: 14; D: -; V: TRBV10-3; CDR3: CAISEGTVGNEQFF; DNA: TGTGCCATCAGTGAGGGAACAGTAGGTAATGAGCAGTTCTTC
J: TRBJ2-2; size: -; length: 15; D: TRBD1; V: TRBV27; CDR3: CASSPDRGDTGELFF; DNA: TGTGCCAGCAGTCCGGACAGGGGGGACACCGGGGAGCTGTTTTTT
J: TRBJ1-5; size: few; length: 14; D: -; V: TRBV5-5; CDR3: CASSLVGPDQPQHF; DNA: TGTGCCAGCAGCTTGGTAGGCCCTGATCAGCCCCAGCATTTT
J: TRBJ2-7; size: few; length: 14; D: TRBD2; V: TRBV2; CDR3: CASGQSGTLEEQYF; DNA: TGTGCCAGCGGCCAAAGCGGGACCCTTGAGGAGCAGTACTTC